This TCR beta chain was sequenced in a study of T cell responses to AZD1222 COVID-19 vaccine. Study-level findings and limits: The breadth and depth of Spike-specific TCRs increased once two AZD1222 doses had been given. Unmutated variant regions are reportedly the target of nearly half of TCRs that are spike-specific. White British ancestry dominated among donors, who included more females, and clonal diversity was possibly underestimated.

The CDR3 has 15 amino acids. Trimming pared 6 bases from V and 0 bases from J, leaving 9 bases between. Germline V gene sequence: CDR1 ENHRY, CDR2 SYGVKD. TCRdb keeps only in-frame clones here, not all; method: immunoSEQ multiplex PCR. The repertoire holds about 93,000 clones, about 90% seen once, with about 3% in the top ten. A note on this clone: Its antigen remains unknown.

This sample comprised peripheral blood, obtained on day 0 of MenACWY control vaccination. This clonotype was obtained from an adult in good health. This chain connects TRBV10-3 to TRBJ1-6; D remains unclear. The CDR3 DNA is TGTGCCATCAGGGAGGATAGCTCCTATAATTCACCCCTCCACTTT. The encoded protein is CAIREDSSYNSPLHF.